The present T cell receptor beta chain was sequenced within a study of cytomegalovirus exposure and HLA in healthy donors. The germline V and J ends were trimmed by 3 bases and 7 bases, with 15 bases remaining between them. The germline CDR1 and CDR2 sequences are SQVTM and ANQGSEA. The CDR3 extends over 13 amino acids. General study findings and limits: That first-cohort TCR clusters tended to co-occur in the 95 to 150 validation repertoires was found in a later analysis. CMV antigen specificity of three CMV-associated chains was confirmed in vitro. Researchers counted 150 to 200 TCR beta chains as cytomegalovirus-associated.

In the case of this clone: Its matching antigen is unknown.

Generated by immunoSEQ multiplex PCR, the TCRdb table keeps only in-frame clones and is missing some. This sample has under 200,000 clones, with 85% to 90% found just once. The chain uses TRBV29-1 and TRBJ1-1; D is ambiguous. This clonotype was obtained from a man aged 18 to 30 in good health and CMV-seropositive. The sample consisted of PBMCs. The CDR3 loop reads CSVDGVEGLEAFF. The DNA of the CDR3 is TGCAGCGTTGATGGTGTGGAGGGTCTTGAAGCTTTCTTT.